The 11 T cell receptor beta chains below all came from one sample that was sequenced in a study of T cells in Graves' hyperthyroidism and ophthalmopathy (dated by TCRdb to between 2017 and 2020). The library was obtained by multiplex PCR. This sample was sequenced with an Illumina HiSeq 2000. Amplification of TCR beta CDR3 regions was carried out from RNA transcripts. A first-round RT-PCR of the TCR CDR3 used the HTBI primer set with the Qiagen OneStep RT-PCR kit. TCRdb cleaned the public reads at Q25 with fastp, built clones with MiXCR and kept in-frame beta chains. Identical CDR3 proteins give one entry, which carries the most common genes and DNA. The sample has hundreds of thousands of distinct CDR3 sequences on record, approximately 13% of them singletons. 9.2% of the sample rests with the top ten. The sequenced material came from blood. Receptor source: a woman aged 18 to 35 with Graves' hyperthyroidism.

Remarks on this clonotype: Given a much more abundant clone one base away, this may be a read error. Since the CDR3 does not end with the conserved phenylalanine or tryptophan, this likely comes from a read error. The J gene is TRBJ1-1, the V gene TRBV5-1; TRBD1 might be the D (5 bases). Germline CDR1 is SGHRS and CDR2 is YFSETQ. The CDR3 has 15 residues. The germline V and J ends were trimmed by 4 bases and 2 bases, with 15 bases remaining between them. CDR3 bases: TGCGCCAGCAGCCTAGGACACCATTCTAACACTGAAGCTTTCCTT. It specifies CASSLGHHSNTEAFL.

The gene calls are TRBV6-1 and TRBJ2-3; D remains ambiguous. CDR1 and CDR2 (germline): MNHNS, SASEGT. V lost 5 bases and J lost 0, with 12 bases in between. The CDR3 covers 15 residues. CDR3 residues: CASSPPFTSTDTQYF. DNA of the CDR3: TGTGCCAGCAGTCCCCCTTTTACTAGCACAGATACGCAGTATTTT.

The V and J genes are TRBV7-9 and TRBJ2-1; 10 bases align to TRBD1. Germline loops: CDR1 SEHNR, CDR2 FQNEAQ (reference sequence). This CDR3 region has 15 residues. V dropped 2 bases and J dropped 7; count of bases not matched to a gene: 5. The CDR3 coding sequence is TGTGCCAGCAGCTTATGGGGACAGGGGATGAATGAGCAGTTCTTC. As protein: CASSLWGQGMNEQFF.

The chain has TRBV11-2 and TRBJ1-1; D might be TRBD1 (6 bases). The CDR3 sequence is 13 residues long. Trimming pared 3 bases from V and 12 bases from J, leaving 17 bases between. CDR1 and CDR2 (germline): SGHAT, FQNNGV. This CDR3 reads CASSFGRDTVSFF. In nucleotides, the CDR3 is TGTGCCAGCAGCTTCGGTAGGGACACTGTATCTTTCTTT.

This clonotype was detected many times. V and J are TRBV7-2 and TRBJ2-3; D is unclear. Germline loops: CDR1 SGHTA, CDR2 FQGNSA. The germline V and J ends were trimmed by 5 bases and 6 bases, with 15 bases remaining between them. The CDR3 length is 14 residues. In DNA, the CDR3 is TGTGCCAGCAGCCCGCCCCCCTTGGGGGATACGCAGTATTTT. Protein sequence: CASSPPPLGDTQYF. The whole variable domain, filled in from reference TRBV7-2 and TRBJ2-3, reads GAGVSQSPSNKVTEKGKDVELRCDPISGHTALYWYRQSLGQGLEFLIYFQGNSAPDKSGLPSDRFSAERTGGSVSTLTIQRTQQEDSAVYLCASSPPPLGDTQYFGPGTRLTVL.

This clonotype was counted ten times or more. The chain combines TRBV29-1 with TRBJ2-2; D is unresolved. Germline CDR1 SQVTM, CDR2 ANQGSEA. CDR3 length: 14 residues. V lost 3 bases and J lost 2, with 10 bases in between. This chain's CDR3 is CSVEVNLNTGELFF. Here the CDR3 DNA reads TGCAGCGTTGAGGTGAACTTAAACACCGGGGAGCTGTTTTTT.

The table lists this clonotype with many counts. The V call is TRBV3-1, the J call TRBJ1-6; unclear D gene. Germline V gene lookup returns CDR1 LGHDT and CDR2 YNNKEL (reference sequence). Trimming removed 1 base at V and 10 bases at J, with 11 bases between. This CDR3 has 14 amino acids. Here the CDR3 DNA reads TGTGCCAGCAGCCAAGTAAGGGTTGAATCACCCCTCCACTTT. Protein sequence: CASSQVRVESPLHF.

This chain connects TRBV20-1 to TRBJ2-7, with a possible D match to TRBD1 (5 bases). The CDR3 has 13 amino acids. Deletions cut 6 bases from V and 4 bases from J, with 16 bases between. Germline V gives CDR1 DFQATT, CDR2 SNEGSKA (reference sequence). CDR3 nucleotide sequence: TGCAGTGCGGGGCGATCTGGGCGGTACGAGCAGTACTTC. It is translated as CSAGRSGRYEQYF.

This clonotype occurred many times. The rearrangement uses TRBV28 and TRBJ2-7; tentative D call: TRBD1 (5 bases). Trimming stripped 3 bases from V and 3 bases from J, with 21 bases between. CDR1 MDHEN and CDR2 SYDVKM come from the germline V gene. This CDR3 region has 17 residues. The CDR3 DNA follows: TGTGCCAGCAGTTTTTGGGGTGGGGCACAGGTCGACTACGAGCAGTACTTC. Its translation: CASSFWGGAQVDYEQYF.

At least ten counts were recorded for this clonotype. This sequence joins TRBV18 and TRBJ1-4; TRBD1 might be the D (6 bases). The germline V gene has CDR1 KGHSH and CDR2 LQKENI. The CDR3 is 14 amino acids. Trimming removed 6 bases from V and 7 bases from J, with 15 bases in between. The CDR3 DNA is TGTGCCAGCTCCCCGAGGGGGGACGGTGAAAAACTGTTTTTT. Translated: CASSPRGDGEKLFF.

In this sample, this clonotype turned up many times. The gene calls are TRBV7-2 and TRBJ1-4; D possibly corresponds to TRBD1 (5 bases). Germline CDR1 reads SGHTA; CDR2 reads FQGNSA. Deletions cut 6 bases from V and 8 bases from J, with 13 bases between. This CDR3 is 13 amino acids long. The CDR3 sequence: CASSHIKGEKLFF. The CDR3 DNA sequence: TGTGCCAGCAGTCACATTAAGGGGGAAAAACTGTTTTTT.